Shown below are 23 T cell receptor beta chains from a single sample sequenced in a study of T cells in Graves' hyperthyroidism and ophthalmopathy. Amplification targeted TCR beta CDR3 regions from RNA transcripts. RT-PCR in the first round (using the HTBI primer set) targeted the TCR CDR3. TCRdb fed the multiplex PCR reads into MiXCR, producing one record per CDR3 protein. The table includes fewer than 350,000 distinct CDR3 sequences, roughly 19% detected once. The specimen was blood. The receptors originated from a man aged 45-65 years with Graves' ophthalmopathy.

At least ten counts were recorded for this clonotype. The chain combines TRBV27 with TRBJ2-1; tentatively, D is TRBD1 or TRBD2 (6 bases each). CDR3 length: 14 amino acids. V was cut by 5 bases and J by 10 bases, with 18 bases left in between. Germline lookup yields CDR1 MNHEY and CDR2 SMNVEV (reference sequence). CDR3 coding DNA: TGTGCCAGCAGTCTAGGACAGCCCCGGGGGGAGCAGTTCTTC. Translated: CASSLGQPRGEQFF.

The DNA for the CDR3 is TGTGCCAGCAGTATAGGGACCTACAATGAGCAGTACTTC. Amino acid sequence: CASSIGTYNEQYF. The genes are TRBV6-1 and TRBJ2-1; either TRBD1 or TRBD2 may supply D (5 bases each). Near its end, the DNA agrees better with TRBJ2-7, so the J call may be wrong. Germline-derived CDR1 and CDR2 are MNHNS and SASEGT. The length of the CDR3 is 13 residues.

The chain is built from TRBV19 and TRBJ2-3; 8 bases agree with TRBD2. CDR3 size: 18 residues. The germline gives CDR1 LNHDA, CDR2 SQIVND (reference sequence). The J segment lost 0 bases and the V segment lost 3 bases, leaving 11 bases of the junction unmatched. As DNA, the CDR3 is TGTGCCAGTAGTATCAGAGCGGGAGCCGAACTCAGCACAGATACGCAGTATTTT. It is translated as CASSIRAGAELSTDTQYF.

This clonotype was detected ten times or more. The rearrangement uses TRBV6-1 and TRBJ2-5; 10 positions match TRBD1. Germline loops: CDR1 MNHNS, CDR2 SASEGT. Trimming removed 5 bases from V and 7 bases from J; junction bases left unmatched: 10. The CDR3 extends over 15 amino acids. Written as DNA, the CDR3 is TGTGCCAGCAGTTTCAGGACAGGGGGGGATGGGACCCAGTACTTC. Translated: CASSFRTGGDGTQYF.

This clonotype was detected only a few times. The rearrangement joins TRBV2 to TRBJ2-1; D unresolved. CDR1 is SNHLY, CDR2 FYNNEI, per germline. Trimming left V 7 bases short and J 8 bases short, with 12 bases between. CDR3 length equals 12 residues. In DNA, the CDR3 is TGTGCCAGCAATACCTACGCAGATGAGCAGTTCTTC. This codes for CASNTYADEQFF.

J is TRBJ2-6 and V is TRBV6-1; D is unresolved. From germline, CDR1 is MNHNS and CDR2 SASEGT. The CDR3 is 17 residues long. The V end was cut by 6 bases, the J end by 0 bases, with 15 bases between. For the CDR3, the DNA is TGTGCCAGCAGAGAAATACTACAGATCTCTGGGGCCAACGTCCTGACTTTC. Translation gives CASREILQISGANVLTF.

This clonotype was counted a few times. The genes are TRBV7-2 and TRBJ1-1, with TRBD1 matching 10 bases. Germline V gene sequence: CDR1 SGHTA, CDR2 FQGNSA. The CDR3 covers 15 residues. The J segment lost 6 bases and the V segment lost 5 bases, leaving 9 bases of the junction unmatched. The CDR3 bases are TGTGCCAGCAGCACACAGGGACAGGGGAGATCTGAAGCTTTCTTT. Translated, it gives CASSTQGQGRSEAFF.

The rearrangement links TRBV20-1 to TRBJ2-1, with a weak D call TRBD1 (5 bases). Trimming took off 3 bases at V and 8 bases at J, with 17 bases between the two ends. The germline V gene encodes CDR1 DFQATT and CDR2 SNEGSKA (reference sequence). The CDR3 length is 14 residues. The DNA for the CDR3 is TGCAGTGCTAGGTATCCAGGGATTACCGATGAGCAGTTCTTC. It translates to CSARYPGITDEQFF.

This clonotype was seen a handful of times. J is TRBJ1-4 and V is TRBV5-1; D remains unclear. CDR3 length equals 14 residues. Germline loops: CDR1 SGHRS, CDR2 YFSETQ. V was shortened by 4 bases and J by 7 bases, with 14 bases between the two germline ends. This CDR3 reads CASSAAEGFEKLFF. The CDR3 DNA sequence: TGCGCCAGCAGCGCCGCGGAGGGTTTTGAAAAACTGTTTTTT.

Of note for this clonotype: This may arise from a read error, as a much more abundant clone is one base away. This is likely a read error, given that the CDR3 carries no conserved phenylalanine or tryptophan at its end. The rearrangement uses TRBV28 and TRBJ2-2; 7 nucleotides agree with TRBD2. With 6 bases clipped from V and 5 bases from J, the junction kept 9 bases outside the gene matches. CDR1 is MDHEN and CDR2 is SYDVKM in the germline V gene. CDR3 size: 15 residues. The chain's CDR3 is CASRPAGEGTGELFS. The CDR3 bases are TGTGCCAGCAGACCCGCCGGGGAGGGTACCGGGGAGCTGTTTTCT.

The table lists this clonotype with a count of one. The V and J genes are TRBV6-1 and TRBJ1-3, with D possibly matching TRBD1 (6 bases). Germline-derived CDR1 and CDR2 are MNHNS and SASEGT. This CDR3 has 16 amino acids. V was pared by 7 bases and J by 4 bases, with 20 bases between. Here the CDR3 DNA reads TGTGCCAGCATGGGGACCAACAGGGCAGACGGAAACACCATATATTTT. Translating gives CASMGTNRADGNTIYF.

This sequence joins TRBV6-6 and TRBJ2-5; possibly TRBD1 for D (6 bases). Between the trimmed V and J ends, which lost 0 bases and 2 bases, there was a span of 19 bases. Germline V lookup: CDR1 MNHNY, CDR2 SVGAGI (reference sequence). The CDR3 has 18 residues. In nucleotides, the CDR3 is TGTGCCAGCAGTTACTCGACCAGGGGACCCGGAACACAAGAGACCCAGTACTTC. Translated: CASSYSTRGPGTQETQYF.

In its sample, this clonotype was seen many times. The CDR3 DNA is TGCGCCAGCAGCTTGGAGAACGAGCAGTTCTTC. Amino acid sequence: CASSLENEQFF. The rearrangement joins TRBV5-1 to TRBJ2-1; D is unresolved. The germline V gene has CDR1 SGHRS and CDR2 YFSETQ. This CDR3 spans 11 amino acids. V was trimmed by 0 bases and J by 10 bases, leaving 5 bases between them.

The chain has TRBV20-1 and TRBJ1-1; 7 nucleotides align to TRBD1. Germline V gene sequence: CDR1 DFQATT, CDR2 SNEGSKA (reference sequence). The CDR3 has 13 amino acids. V dropped 6 bases and J dropped 7; count of bases not matched to a gene: 11. This chain's CDR3 is CSAYRDRDHEAFF. The CDR3 bases are TGCAGTGCCTACCGGGACAGAGACCATGAAGCTTTCTTT.

This clonotype was detected ten times or more. The genes are TRBV18 and TRBJ2-5, with 7 nucleotides matching TRBD1. Germline assignment: CDR1 KGHSH and CDR2 LQKENI. The CDR3 sequence is 14 residues long. V lost 6 bases and J lost 5; bases outside the gene matches: 9. CDR3 amino acids: CASSPTGKGETQYF. CDR3 bases: TGTGCCAGCTCGCCGACAGGGAAGGGCGAGACCCAGTACTTC.

The chain joins TRBV28 to TRBJ2-2, with a tentative D call TRBD1 (5 bases). V lost 10 bases to trimming and J lost 7 bases, with 19 bases between them. The CDR3 spans 14 residues. Germline CDR1 is MDHEN and CDR2 is SYDVKM. As DNA, the CDR3 is TGTGCCACCCTGGTTCAGGGCTTTGGCGGGGAGCTGTTTTTT. Amino acid sequence: CATLVQGFGGELFF.

This clonotype was found many times. The rearrangement joins TRBV12-3 or TRBV12-4 to TRBJ2-2, with a tentative D call TRBD1 (5 bases). The CDR3 extends over 19 amino acids. Trimming pared 9 bases from V and 3 bases from J, leaving 29 bases between. The CDR3 coding sequence is TGTGCCAGAGCCTCGGACAAATCGGATGTGGCTGGATACACCGGGGAGCTGTTTTTT. It codes for CARASDKSDVAGYTGELFF.

The CDR3 loop reads CASSLGGPQHF. DNA of the CDR3: TGTGCCAGCAGTTTAGGGGGGCCCCAGCATTTT. V usage is TRBV6-5 and J usage is TRBJ1-5; a weak D match, TRBD1 (6 bases). The CDR3 is 11 residues long. V lost 4 bases and J lost 9, with 7 bases in between. Germline-derived CDR1 and CDR2 are MNHEY and SVGAGI.

This clonotype occurred a few times. The chain uses TRBV5-6 and TRBJ2-7; 10 nucleotides line up with TRBD2. Looked up from germline, CDR1 is SGHDT and CDR2 is YYEEEE. This CDR3 has 15 residues. V trimming: 2 bases; J trimming: 3 bases; junction bases outside the gene matches: 5. The CDR3 nucleotides are TGTGCCAGCAGCTTCCGGACTAGCGGAGACTACGAGCAGTACTTC. Protein: CASSFRTSGDYEQYF.

The sample holds many counts of this clonotype. The V and J genes are TRBV6-5 and TRBJ1-6, with D possibly being TRBD1 (5 bases). CDR1 MNHEY and CDR2 SVGAGI come from the germline V gene. Trimming removed 2 bases at V and 10 bases at J, with 12 bases between. The CDR3 has 14 amino acids. CDR3 sequence reads: CASSYGRAGSPLHF. The CDR3 DNA sequence: TGTGCCAGCAGTTACGGCAGGGCCGGATCACCCCTCCACTTT.

This clonotype was recorded at least ten times. The gene calls are TRBV7-8 and TRBJ2-7; D ambiguous. With 5 bases removed from V and 2 bases from J, the gap between germline ends came to 13 bases. This CDR3 is 14 amino acids long. Germline assignment: CDR1 SGHVS and CDR2 FQNEAQ. The CDR3, as DNA: TGTGCCAGCAGCGTGGAAACAGAGACCTACGAGCAGTACTTC. The encoded protein is CASSVETETYEQYF.

This clonotype was counted ten times or more. The chain recombines TRBV2 with TRBJ2-7; D remains ambiguous. In germline, CDR1 is SNHLY, CDR2 FYNNEI. The ends were cut back, 2 bases at V and 2 bases at J, with 13 bases in the middle. The CDR3 sequence is 15 residues long. CDR3 protein: CASSEKLLFTYEQYF. CDR3 DNA: TGTGCCAGCAGTGAAAAACTTCTCTTTACCTACGAGCAGTACTTC.

This clonotype occurred many times. V and J are TRBV28 and TRBJ2-2, with no clear D. Trimming shortened V by 3 bases and J by 7 bases, and 12 bases separated the two germline ends. In germline, CDR1 is MDHEN, CDR2 SYDVKM. This CDR3 spans 14 amino acids. Here the CDR3 reads CASSFPLGGGELFF. The CDR3 DNA sequence: TGTGCCAGCAGTTTTCCCCTCGGCGGCGGGGAGCTGTTTTTT.